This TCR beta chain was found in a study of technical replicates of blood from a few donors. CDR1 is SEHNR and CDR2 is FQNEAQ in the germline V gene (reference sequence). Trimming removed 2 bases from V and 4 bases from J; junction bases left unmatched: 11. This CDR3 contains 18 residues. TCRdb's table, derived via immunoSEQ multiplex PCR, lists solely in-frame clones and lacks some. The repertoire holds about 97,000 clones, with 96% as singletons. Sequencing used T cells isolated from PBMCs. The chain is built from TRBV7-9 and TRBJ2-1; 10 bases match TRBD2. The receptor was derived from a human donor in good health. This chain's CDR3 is CASSLTVRTSGDYNEQFF. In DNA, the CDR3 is TGTGCCAGCAGCTTAACCGTTAGGACTAGCGGAGATTACAATGAGCAGTTCTTC.